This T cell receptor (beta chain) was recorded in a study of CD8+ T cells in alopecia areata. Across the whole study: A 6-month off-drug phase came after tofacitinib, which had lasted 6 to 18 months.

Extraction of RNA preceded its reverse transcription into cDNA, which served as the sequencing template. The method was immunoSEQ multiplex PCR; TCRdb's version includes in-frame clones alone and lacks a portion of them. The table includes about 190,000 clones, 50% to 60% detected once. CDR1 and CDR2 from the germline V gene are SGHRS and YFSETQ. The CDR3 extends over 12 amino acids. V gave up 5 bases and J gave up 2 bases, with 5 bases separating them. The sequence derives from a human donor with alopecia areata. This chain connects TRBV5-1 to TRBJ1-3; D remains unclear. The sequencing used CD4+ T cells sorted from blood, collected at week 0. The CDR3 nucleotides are TGCGCCAGCAGGAGTACTGGAAACACCATATATTTT. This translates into CASRSTGNTIYF.